Following are 14 T cell receptor beta chains from one sample sequenced in a study of blood T cells in healthy people across ages. Next came a second PCR, run for about 6 to 12 cycles, which used a sample-barcoded 5' primer along with a J-beta primer mix. A single record per CDR3 protein comes from TCRdb applying MiXCR to the 5' RACE reads. The sample has 1.5 million to 1.9 million distinct CDR3 sequences, roughly two fifths seen once. What was sequenced was blood. All receptors derive from a woman aged 18-29 years in good health.

This chain links TRBV4-2 with TRBJ1-4; no definite D call. Germline V gives CDR1 LGHNA, CDR2 YNFKEQ. CDR3 length: 16 residues. Trimming cost V 1 base and J 3 bases, with 12 bases left between them. The CDR3 loop is CASSQGLLRANEKLFF. Here the CDR3 DNA reads TGTGCCAGCAGCCAAGGATTGTTGCGGGCTAATGAAAAACTGTTTTTT.

The CDR3 is CSATGDREYQPQHF. The CDR3 coding sequence is TGCAGTGCTACGGGGGACAGGGAGTACCAGCCCCAGCATTTT. V gene TRBV20-1 combines with J gene TRBJ1-5; TRBD1 agrees at 9 bases. This CDR3 has 14 residues. V gave up 4 bases and J gave up 7 bases; unmatched junction bases: 8. Germline V lookup: CDR1 DFQATT, CDR2 SNEGSKA (reference sequence).

The chain employs TRBV7-8 and TRBJ2-1, with TRBD2 matching over 15 bases. This CDR3 comprises 16 residues. V lost 4 bases to trimming and J lost 9 bases; unmatched junction nucleotides: 7. Germline loops: CDR1 SGHVS, CDR2 FQNEAQ. The CDR3 region has the DNA TGTGCCAGCAGCTGGAGGGGACTAGCGGGAGGTGGTGAGCAGTTCTTC. Its protein product is CASSWRGLAGGGEQFF.

This clonotype occurred a few times. This chain links TRBV5-1 with TRBJ2-3; 9 nucleotides align to TRBD2. V was pared by 2 bases and J by 1 base, with 2 bases of the junction left unmatched. Germline V gives CDR1 SGHRS, CDR2 YFSETQ. The CDR3 runs 15 residues. The CDR3 sequence is CASSFSGSGTDTQYF. The CDR3 DNA reads as TGCGCCAGCAGCTTTAGCGGGAGCGGCACAGATACGCAGTATTTT. The entire variable domain, with the rest obtained from reference TRBV5-1 and TRBJ2-3, is as follows: KAGVTQTPRYLIKTRGQQVTLSCSPISGHRSVSWYQQTPGQGLQFLFEYFSETQRNKGNFPGRFSGRQFSNSRSEMNVSTLELGDSALYLCASSFSGSGTDTQYFGPGTRLTVL.

This clonotype was seen more than once but under ten times. CDR3 nucleotide sequence: TGTGCCAGCAGCTTAGTCTCCTCGGCGGGCACCTATAATTCACCCCTCCACTTT. This gives the protein CASSLVSSAGTYNSPLHF. The chain recombines TRBV7-2 with TRBJ1-6; D is undetermined. The germline V gene encodes CDR1 SGHTA and CDR2 FQGNSA. The CDR3 sequence is 18 residues long. Between the trimmed V and J ends, which lost 1 base and 2 bases, there was a span of 15 bases.

The rearrangement joins TRBV12-3 or TRBV12-4 to TRBJ2-7; D remains unclear. V was clipped by 2 bases and J by 2 bases, with 13 bases between them. The CDR3 runs 15 residues. The CDR3 nucleotides read TGTGCCAGCAGTTTAACCGAGCTTTATACCTACGAGCAGTACTTC. This sequence encodes CASSLTELYTYEQYF.

The chain uses TRBV3-1 and TRBJ2-7; D call uncertain. The DNA end favors TRBJ2-5, so the J call may be wrong. This CDR3 spans 13 amino acids. Germline V gives CDR1 LGHDT, CDR2 YNNKEL (reference sequence). CDR3 coding DNA: TGTGCCAGCAGCCAATCGGTTGGGAAGACCCAGTACTTC. It yields the protein CASSQSVGKTQYF.

CDR3 loop: CSARGTQGVQPQHF. In DNA, the CDR3 is TGCAGTGCTAGAGGCACTCAGGGGGTTCAGCCCCAGCATTTT. The rearrangement uses TRBV20-1 and TRBJ1-5, with 7 bases identical to TRBD1. This CDR3 is built from 14 residues. Germline CDR1 is DFQATT and CDR2 is SNEGSKA (reference sequence). V lost 1 base and J lost 6; bases outside the gene matches: 6.

The gene calls are TRBV20-1 and TRBJ2-7; D is possibly TRBD2 (5 bases). Germline CDR1 and CDR2: DFQATT and SNEGSKA (reference sequence). The ends were cut back, 7 bases at V and 7 bases at J, with 20 bases in the middle. The CDR3 covers 13 residues. The CDR3 reads CSVPSGSYNEQYF. CDR3 coding DNA: TGCAGTGTGCCCAGCGGCTCCTACAATGAGCAGTACTTC.

The chain recombines TRBV9 with TRBJ1-2; 7 bases map to TRBD1. This CDR3 comprises 13 residues. Germline CDR1 SGDLS, CDR2 YYNGEE. The V segment lost 0 bases and the J segment 8 bases; nucleotides outside the gene matches: 4. The CDR3 loop reads CASSVGGTVGYTF. The CDR3 region has the DNA TGTGCCAGCAGCGTAGGTGGGACAGTGGGCTACACCTTC. The full variable domain, in which reference TRBV9 and TRBJ1-2 provide the parts outside the CDR3, is DSGVTQTPKHLITATGQRVTLRCSPRSGDLSVYWYQQSLDQGLQFLIQYYNGEERAKGNILERFSAQQFPDLHSELNLSSLELGDSALYFCASSVGGTVGYTFGSGTRLTVV.

The rearrangement uses TRBV27 and TRBJ2-1; either TRBD1 or TRBD2 may supply D (5 bases each). Germline CDR1 is MNHEY and CDR2 is SMNVEV (reference sequence). CDR3 length equals 15 residues. V lost 5 bases, J lost 9 bases, and 20 bases lay in between. The chain's CDR3 is CASSLPGAELGEQFF. Written as DNA, the CDR3 is TGTGCCAGCAGTCTACCCGGGGCCGAGTTAGGTGAGCAGTTCTTC.

The genes are TRBV9 and TRBJ1-5; tentative D call: TRBD1 (5 bases). The germline V gene has CDR1 SGDLS and CDR2 YYNGEE. The CDR3 is made up of 13 amino acids. The germline V and J ends were trimmed by 6 bases and 2 bases, with 9 bases remaining between them. The chain's CDR3 is CASNRDGNQPQHF. The CDR3 nucleotides are TGTGCCAGCAACCGGGACGGCAATCAGCCCCAGCATTTT. The full variable domain, its missing parts supplied by reference TRBV9 and TRBJ1-5, is DSGVTQTPKHLITATGQRVTLRCSPRSGDLSVYWYQQSLDQGLQFLIQYYNGEERAKGNILERFSAQQFPDLHSELNLSSLELGDSALYFCASNRDGNQPQHFGDGTRLSIL.

The chain couples TRBV6-2 or TRBV6-3 to TRBJ2-1, with D possibly being TRBD2 (6 bases). There are 16 residues in the CDR3. In germline, CDR1 is MNHEY, CDR2 SVGEGT. V lost 5 bases and J lost 3, with 17 bases in between. CDR3 residues: CASSPLGRGLYNEQFF. Written as DNA, the CDR3 is TGTGCCAGCAGTCCCCTCGGGCGGGGACTCTACAATGAGCAGTTCTTC.

The chain combines TRBV15 with TRBJ2-7, with 8 bases identical to TRBD2. Germline-derived CDR1 and CDR2 are LNHNV and YYDKDF (reference sequence). The CDR3 has 15 residues. The J segment lost 5 bases and the V segment lost 1 base, leaving 7 bases of the junction unmatched. CDR3 loop: CATSRGRGGSDEQYF. DNA of the CDR3: TGTGCCACCAGCAGAGGACGGGGGGGTTCGGACGAGCAGTACTTC.